This TCR beta chain was recovered during a study of cytomegalovirus exposure and HLA in healthy donors. A multiplex PCR was run with 60 Vbeta primers and 13 Jbeta primers. Profiled with immunoSEQ multiplex PCR; TCRdb holds only in-frame clones, not every one. The table records about 170,000 clones, about 72% of them present only once. There are 17 residues in the CDR3. Germline V gene data show CDR1 as WSHSY and CDR2 as SAAADI. After removal of 4 bases from V and 9 bases from J, the junction contained 14 bases not matched to a gene. Sequencing was carried out using PBMCs. This receptor was obtained from a girl aged 10-17 years in good health and CMV-seronegative. The gene calls are TRBV10-2 and TRBJ1-6, with TRBD1 identical over 8 bases. The CDR3 bases are TGCGCCAGCAGTGCGGTTGCGGCAGGGGGCAGTGGTTCACCCCTCCACTTT. The encoded protein is CASSAVAAGGSGSPLHF.